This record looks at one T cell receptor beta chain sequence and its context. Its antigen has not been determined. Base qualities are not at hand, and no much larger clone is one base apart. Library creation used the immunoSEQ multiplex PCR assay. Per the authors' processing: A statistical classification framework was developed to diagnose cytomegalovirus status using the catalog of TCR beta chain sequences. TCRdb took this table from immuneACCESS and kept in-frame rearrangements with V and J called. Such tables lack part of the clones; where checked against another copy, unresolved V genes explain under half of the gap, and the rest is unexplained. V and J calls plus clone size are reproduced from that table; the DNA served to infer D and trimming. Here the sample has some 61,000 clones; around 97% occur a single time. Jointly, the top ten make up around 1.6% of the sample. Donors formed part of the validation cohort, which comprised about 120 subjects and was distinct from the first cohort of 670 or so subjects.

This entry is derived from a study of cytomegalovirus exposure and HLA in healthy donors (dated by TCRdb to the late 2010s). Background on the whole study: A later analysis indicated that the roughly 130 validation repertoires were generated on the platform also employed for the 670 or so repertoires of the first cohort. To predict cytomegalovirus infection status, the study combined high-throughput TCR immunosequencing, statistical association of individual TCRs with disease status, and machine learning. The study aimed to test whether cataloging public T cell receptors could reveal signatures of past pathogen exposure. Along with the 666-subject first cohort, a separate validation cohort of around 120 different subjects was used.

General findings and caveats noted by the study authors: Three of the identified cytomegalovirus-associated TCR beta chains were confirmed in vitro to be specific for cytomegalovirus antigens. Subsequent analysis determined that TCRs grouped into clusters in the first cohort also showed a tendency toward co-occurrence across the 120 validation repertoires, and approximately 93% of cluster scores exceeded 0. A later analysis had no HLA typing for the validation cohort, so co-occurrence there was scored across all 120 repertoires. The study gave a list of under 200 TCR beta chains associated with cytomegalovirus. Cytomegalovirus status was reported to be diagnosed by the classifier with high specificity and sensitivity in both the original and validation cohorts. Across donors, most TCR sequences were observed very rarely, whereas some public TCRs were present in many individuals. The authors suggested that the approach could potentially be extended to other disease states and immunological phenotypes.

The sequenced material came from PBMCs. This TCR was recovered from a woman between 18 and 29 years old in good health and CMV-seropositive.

The DNA reads as follows: TGCGCCAGCAGCTTAGGGCTAGCGGGAACCGAGCAGTACTTC. This encodes CASSLGLAGTEQYF. The rearrangement joined TRBV5-1 to TRBJ2-7; 9 junctional bases match TRBD2. Compared with germline, V lacks 2 bases and J lacks 6 bases; bases without a gene match: 6. CDR1 and CDR2 (SGHRS, YFSETQ) derive from the germline V gene. Counted from cysteine to phenylalanine, this CDR3 has 14 amino acids. The CDR3 DNA has 42 bases and is translated from base 1.